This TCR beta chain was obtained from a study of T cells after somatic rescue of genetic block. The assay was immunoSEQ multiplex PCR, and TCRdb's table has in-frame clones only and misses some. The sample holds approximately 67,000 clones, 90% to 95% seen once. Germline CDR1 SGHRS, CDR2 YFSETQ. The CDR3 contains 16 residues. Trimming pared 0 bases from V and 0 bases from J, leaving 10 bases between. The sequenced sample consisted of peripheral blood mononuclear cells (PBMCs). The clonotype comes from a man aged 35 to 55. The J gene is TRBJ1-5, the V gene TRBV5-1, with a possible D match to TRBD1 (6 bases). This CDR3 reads CASSLGSGDSNQPQHF. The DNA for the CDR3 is TGCGCCAGCAGCTTGGGATCAGGGGATAGCAATCAGCCCCAGCATTTT.